This T cell receptor beta chain was recovered during a study of cytomegalovirus exposure and HLA in healthy donors. The wider study: Early release data held approximately 81 million unique TCRs from HLA-typed donors. Findings and caveats of the study: Later on, a genetic analysis was performed. It linked a missense variant in DCLRE1C with V- and J-gene trimming of TCR beta.

This clone was detected a few times. Antigen unknown. At collection, donors were nominally healthy, but unrecorded immune exposures were probable. This CDR3 region has 13 residues. The V gene's germline CDR1 is SGHNT and CDR2 YYREEE (reference sequence). Trimming removed 1 base at V and 5 bases at J, with 9 bases between. PCR primers comprised 60 Vbeta and 13 Jbeta primers. Some clones are missing from TCRdb's copy, which holds only in-frame ones; the method was immunoSEQ multiplex PCR. Seen here are around 220,000 clones, roughly 85% observed once, and the top ten hold roughly 1.9%. This chain uses TRBV5-4 with TRBJ2-5; D may be TRBD2 (5 bases). The specimen was PBMCs. This clonotype originated in a man aged 18 to 29 in good health and CMV-seronegative. CDR3 region: CASSLTSEETQYF. The CDR3 DNA reads TGTGCCAGCAGCTTGACTAGTGAGGAGACCCAGTACTTC.